Shown below are 29 T cell receptor beta chains from a single sample sequenced in a study of T cells in Graves' hyperthyroidism and ophthalmopathy. There were TCR beta CDR3 regions amplified from RNA transcripts. Initially, a first-round RT-PCR of the TCR CDR3 employed the HTBI primer set. Using its own MiXCR run on the multiplex PCR reads, TCRdb lists one record per CDR3 protein. The top ten hold less than 9% of the sample, which has about 660,000 distinct CDR3 sequences, nearly 45% seen once. Sample: peripheral blood or thyroid tissue (not recorded which). The receptors derive from an adult man with Graves' disease, either hyperthyroidism or ophthalmopathy (not recorded which).

V gene TRBV20-1 combines with J gene TRBJ2-7; D possibly corresponds to TRBD2 (6 bases). The CDR3 contains 15 residues. Per germline, CDR1 DFQATT and CDR2 SNEGSKA (reference sequence). V shed 0 bases and J shed 0 bases, with 12 bases lying between them. CDR3 DNA: TGCAGTGCTAGAGATCACGGCGGGGACTCCTACGAGCAGTACTTC. Protein product: CSARDHGGDSYEQYF.

The chain is built from TRBV28 and TRBJ1-1, with no clear D. Germline values: CDR1 MDHEN, CDR2 SYDVKM. CDR3 length: 12 residues. V lost 7 bases, J lost 5 bases, and 11 bases lay in between. CDR3 nucleotide sequence: TGTGCCAGCACTTGGGGTGGTACTGAAGCTTTCTTT. Translating it yields CASTWGGTEAFF. Together with reference TRBV28 and TRBJ1-1, the CDR3 gives the full variable domain: DVKVTQSSRYLVKRTGEKVFLECVQDMDHENMFWYRQDPGLGLRLIYFSYDVKMKEKGDIPEGYSVSREKKERFSLILESASTNQTSMYLCASTWGGTEAFFGQGTRLTVV.

This chain uses TRBV7-9 with TRBJ1-2; 7 bases map to TRBD1. This CDR3 contains 17 residues. V shed 4 bases and J 4 bases; nucleotides not matched to a gene: 15. Looked up from germline, CDR1 is SEHNR and CDR2 is FQNEAQ (reference sequence). CDR3 region: CASSSPLDRDGRYGYTF. CDR3 in DNA: TGTGCCAGCAGCTCTCCCCTTGACAGGGACGGCCGCTATGGCTACACCTTC.

This clonotype showed up just a few times. The chain uses TRBV29-1 and TRBJ1-1; maybe TRBD1 (5 bases). The CDR3 loop spans 13 amino acids. Germline V gives CDR1 SQVTM, CDR2 ANQGSEA. Trimming shortened V by 7 bases and J by 5 bases, and 17 bases separated the two germline ends. The CDR3 protein is CSAFWLGGTEAFF. CDR3 sequence (DNA): TGCAGCGCATTTTGGTTGGGGGGTACTGAAGCTTTCTTT.

V and J are TRBV2 and TRBJ1-1; weak D call: TRBD1 (6 bases). Trimming took 5 bases from V and 5 from J, leaving 18 bases between them. CDR1 and CDR2 from the germline V gene are SNHLY and FYNNEI. The CDR3 runs 15 residues. CDR3 DNA: TGTGCCAGCAGTTTATCGGAATCAGGGGTGACTGAAGCTTTCTTT. Encoded protein: CASSLSESGVTEAFF.

The chain links TRBV7-9 to TRBJ1-5; D gene uncertain. Per germline, CDR1 SEHNR and CDR2 FQNEAQ (reference sequence). This CDR3 is built from 12 residues. V was cut by 3 bases and J by 9 bases, with 9 bases left in between. This CDR3 reads CASSFTGWPQHF. For the CDR3, the DNA is TGTGCCAGCAGCTTCACCGGCTGGCCCCAGCATTTT.

This chain connects TRBV7-2 to TRBJ1-2; no firm D call. Between the trimmed V and J ends, which lost 6 bases and 3 bases, there was a span of 11 bases. Germline V gives CDR1 SGHTA, CDR2 FQGNSA. This CDR3 region has 13 residues. The CDR3, as DNA: TGTGCCAGCAGTGGAGGGAAGGACTATGGCTACACCTTC. Its protein product is CASSGGKDYGYTF.

V usage is TRBV2 and J usage is TRBJ2-5; TRBD1 matches at 8 bases. The CDR3 has 15 amino acids. Trimming removed 2 bases from V and 4 bases from J; junction bases left unmatched: 6. From germline, CDR1 is SNHLY and CDR2 FYNNEI. The CDR3 DNA reads as TGTGCCAGCAGTGAATGGACAGGGTTTGGAGAGACCCAGTACTTC. It specifies CASSEWTGFGETQYF.

This clonotype was seen repeatedly, ten times or more. J is TRBJ1-5 and V is TRBV7-2; D is unclear. The germline V and J ends were trimmed by 0 bases and 4 bases, with 4 bases remaining between them. The CDR3 spans 13 residues. CDR1 is SGHTA and CDR2 is FQGNSA in the germline V gene. The CDR3 DNA follows: TGTGCCAGCAGCTTAGCGAAGAATCAGCCCCAGCATTTT. The encoded protein is CASSLAKNQPQHF.

The V and J genes are TRBV7-8 and TRBJ2-7, with 9 bases aligning to TRBD1. Unmatched junction bases numbered 8, after V lost 6 bases and J lost 5 bases. Germline CDR1 reads SGHVS; CDR2 reads FQNEAQ. This CDR3 is built from 14 residues. DNA of the CDR3: TGTGCCAGCAGTCTCCGGGACAGGGTAGACGAGCAGTACTTC. It encodes CASSLRDRVDEQYF.

Ten or more counts support this clonotype. The chain is built from TRBV19 and TRBJ1-5; 10 positions match TRBD1. The germline gives CDR1 LNHDA, CDR2 SQIVND (reference sequence). The CDR3 spans 15 residues. J lost 4 bases, V lost 5 bases, and 5 bases had no gene match. CDR3 in amino acids: CASSAGDRGNQPQHF. CDR3 DNA sequence: TGTGCCAGTAGTGCGGGGGACAGGGGAAATCAGCCCCAGCATTTT.

Details on this clonotype: Germline and junction disagree at one end, which may indicate a read error. The gene calls are TRBV2 and TRBJ2-2, with 10 bases that match TRBD1. The CDR3 is 20 amino acids. In germline, CDR1 is SNHLY, CDR2 FYNNEI. Written as DNA, the CDR3 is TGTGCCACCAGTGATTTGCGGGTGGGACAGGGGAGGGTTTCGACCGGGGAGCTGTTTTTT. Translating it yields CATSDLRVGQGRVSTGELFF.

The sample holds many counts of this clonotype. CDR3 region: CSVEGDPNTEAFF. CDR3 sequence (DNA): TGCAGCGTTGAGGGGGACCCGAACACTGAAGCTTTCTTT. The chain is built from TRBV29-1 and TRBJ1-1; tentative D call: TRBD1 (5 bases). In germline, CDR1 is SQVTM, CDR2 ANQGSEA. The CDR3 spans 13 residues. V gave up 3 bases and J gave up 1 base, with 9 bases separating them.

In this sample, this clonotype turned up many times. This sequence joins TRBV10-2 and TRBJ1-5; D call uncertain. The germline V gene has CDR1 WSHSY and CDR2 SAAADI. The CDR3 runs to 14 residues. The V gene lost 2 bases and the J gene lost 0 bases, with 5 bases spanning the gap. CDR3 DNA: TGCGCCAGCAGTGAGCCTTATAGCAATCAGCCCCAGCATTTT. This sequence encodes CASSEPYSNQPQHF.

The CDR3: CSVTTGAKAFF. For the CDR3, the DNA is TGCAGCGTTACTACCGGGGCAAAAGCTTTCTTT. The rearrangement links TRBV29-1 to TRBJ1-1, with a weak D call TRBD1 (5 bases). Trimming pared 5 bases from V and 9 bases from J, leaving 13 bases between. The CDR3 covers 11 residues. Per germline, CDR1 SQVTM and CDR2 ANQGSEA.

The rearrangement uses TRBV15 and TRBJ2-7; perhaps TRBD2 as D (7 bases). V lost 1 base, J lost 7 bases, and 17 bases lay in between. Germline CDR1 and CDR2: LNHNV and YYDKDF (reference sequence). The CDR3 is made up of 15 amino acids. The DNA of the CDR3 is TGTGCCACCAGCAGAGGGGAGGGGGGGTTCGATGAGCAGTACTTC. It specifies CATSRGEGGFDEQYF.

The rearrangement joins TRBV25-1 to TRBJ2-5; 8 bases are shared with TRBD2. This CDR3 comprises 16 residues. The V and J ends lost 4 bases and 5 bases, in that order; junction bases with no gene match: 12. Germline V CDR1 and CDR2: MGHDK, SYGVNS. CDR3 residues: CASSAKTGGGSETQYF. In DNA form, the CDR3 reads TGTGCCAGCAGTGCTAAAACGGGGGGGGGGAGTGAGACCCAGTACTTC.

The rearrangement joins TRBV7-9 to TRBJ2-2; 10 nucleotides agree with TRBD1. Germline values: CDR1 SEHNR, CDR2 FQNEAQ (reference sequence). With V trimmed by 2 bases and J by 3 bases, 3 bases remained unmatched. There are 16 residues in the CDR3. The CDR3 region has the DNA TGTGCCAGCAGCTTATCCGGGACAGGGGACACCGGGGAGCTGTTTTTT. Its translation is CASSLSGTGDTGELFF.

V usage is TRBV7-8 and J usage is TRBJ1-2, with TRBD1 as a possible D gene (6 bases). This CDR3 comprises 15 residues. V dropped 2 bases and J dropped 1 base, with 11 bases sitting between them. Germline V gene sequence: CDR1 SGHVS, CDR2 FQNEAQ. CDR3 sequence: CASSLWPGHNYGYTF. The CDR3 DNA reads TGTGCCAGCAGCTTATGGCCGGGACATAACTATGGCTACACCTTC.

This clonotype was seen at least ten times. This chain joins TRBV29-1 and TRBJ2-7; D uncertain. V lost 4 bases, J lost 0 bases, and 13 bases lay in between. There are 14 residues in the CDR3. The germline gives CDR1 SQVTM, CDR2 ANQGSEA. Written as DNA, the CDR3 is TGCAGCGTTGCCACGCGCTTAAGCTCCTACGAGCAGTACTTC. Translating it yields CSVATRLSSYEQYF.

The chain uses TRBV15 and TRBJ1-6; no reliable D call. The germline gives CDR1 LNHNV, CDR2 YYDKDF (reference sequence). V lost 3 bases and J 9 bases, leaving 9 bases between the germline ends. The CDR3 totals 13 residues. The CDR3: CATSSFPGSPLHF. As DNA, the CDR3 is TGTGCCACCAGCAGTTTCCCCGGTTCACCCCTCCACTTT.

V and J are TRBV16 and TRBJ2-3, with D possibly TRBD1 on 5 matching bases. Trimming removed 6 bases from V and 0 bases from J, with 7 bases in between. The CDR3 consists of 13 residues. CDR1 KGHSY and CDR2 FQNENV come from the germline V gene. The CDR3 is CASRDSSTDTQYF. Here the CDR3 DNA reads TGTGCCAGCAGAGACAGTAGCACAGATACGCAGTATTTT.

The V gene is TRBV10-3, the J gene TRBJ1-1; no definite D call. Germline CDR1 is ENHRY and CDR2 is SYGVKD. V dropped 3 bases and J dropped 3 bases, with 11 bases sitting between them. This CDR3 has 14 residues. The CDR3 region is CAISDFGSDTEAFF. In DNA form, the CDR3 reads TGTGCCATCAGTGATTTTGGGAGCGACACTGAAGCTTTCTTT.

This clonotype was counted only a few times. The gene calls are TRBV29-1 and TRBJ2-2; 7 positions match TRBD1. Germline CDR1 SQVTM, CDR2 ANQGSEA. With V trimmed by 3 bases and J by 1 base, 8 bases remained unmatched. The CDR3 runs to 16 residues. CDR3 in DNA: TGCAGCGTTGAGTTCCGGGACAGTATGAACACCGGGGAGCTGTTTTTT. Translating it yields CSVEFRDSMNTGELFF.

This clonotype was found many times. V gene TRBV7-9 combines with J gene TRBJ2-7; D call uncertain. Germline V gene lookup returns CDR1 SEHNR and CDR2 FQNEAQ (reference sequence). The CDR3 length is 14 residues. V gave up 6 bases and J gave up 2 bases, with 14 bases separating them. The CDR3 DNA follows: TGTGCCAGCAGTGGCGGAGTATCCCCCTACGAGCAGTACTTC. Translated: CASSGGVSPYEQYF.

The chain joins TRBV25-1 to TRBJ2-7, with D possibly being TRBD1 or TRBD2 (6 bases each). The V end lost 7 bases, the J end lost 2 bases, and 18 bases lay between the germline ends. Germline CDR1 reads MGHDK; CDR2 reads SYGVNS. The CDR3 is made up of 15 amino acids. The CDR3 DNA sequence: TGTGCCAGCATTGTCGAGGGGGGCAACACCTACGAGCAGTACTTC. Its protein product is CASIVEGGNTYEQYF.

The DNA of the CDR3 is TGTGCCAGCAGGACGACAGGGGTCTATGGCTACACCTTC. This sequence encodes CASRTTGVYGYTF. The chain links TRBV25-1 to TRBJ1-2, with TRBD1 matching 8 bases. J was trimmed by 4 bases and V by 6 bases; bases with no gene match: 4. CDR1 is MGHDK, CDR2 SYGVNS, per germline. The CDR3 totals 13 residues.

This clonotype was observed at least ten times. The rearrangement links TRBV9 to TRBJ1-6, with TRBD1 matching over 7 bases. Germline V gene lookup returns CDR1 SGDLS and CDR2 YYNGEE. V was pared by 5 bases and J by 7 bases, with 9 bases of the junction left unmatched. The CDR3 is 15 residues long. The CDR3 is CASRDRDSENSPLHF. CDR3 in DNA: TGTGCCAGCAGAGACCGGGACAGCGAGAATTCACCCCTCCACTTT.

This clonotype was detected ten times or more. The rearrangement uses TRBV2 and TRBJ1-2; D is unclear. Deletions cut 4 bases from V and 4 bases from J, with 7 bases between. Germline V gives CDR1 SNHLY, CDR2 FYNNEI. This CDR3 has 12 residues. In nucleotides, the CDR3 is TGTGCCAGCAGTGGACGGTCCTATGGCTACACCTTC. Translating gives CASSGRSYGYTF.